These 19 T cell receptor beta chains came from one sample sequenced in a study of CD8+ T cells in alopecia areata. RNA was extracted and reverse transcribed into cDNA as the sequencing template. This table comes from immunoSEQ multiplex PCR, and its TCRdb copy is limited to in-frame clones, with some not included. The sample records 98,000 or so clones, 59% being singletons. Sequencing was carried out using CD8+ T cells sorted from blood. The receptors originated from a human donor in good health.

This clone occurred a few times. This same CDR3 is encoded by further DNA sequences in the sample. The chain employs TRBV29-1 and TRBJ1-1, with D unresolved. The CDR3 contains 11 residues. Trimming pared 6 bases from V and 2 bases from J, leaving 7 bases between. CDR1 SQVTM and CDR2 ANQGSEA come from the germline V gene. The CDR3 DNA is TGCAGCGTCGTGGTCAACACTGAAGCTTTCTTT. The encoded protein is CSVVVNTEAFF.

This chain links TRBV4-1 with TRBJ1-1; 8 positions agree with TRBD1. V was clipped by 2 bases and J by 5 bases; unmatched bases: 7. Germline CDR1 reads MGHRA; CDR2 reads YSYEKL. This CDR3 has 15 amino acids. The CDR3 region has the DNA TGCGCCAGCAGCCAATTGGACAGGGTGGGTACTGAAGCTTTCTTT. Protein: CASSQLDRVGTEAFF.

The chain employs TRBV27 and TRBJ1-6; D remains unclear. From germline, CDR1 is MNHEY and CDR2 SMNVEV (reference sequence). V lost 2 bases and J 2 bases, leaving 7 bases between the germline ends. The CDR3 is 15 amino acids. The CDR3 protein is CASSLGLPYNSPLHF. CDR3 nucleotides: TGTGCCAGCAGTTTAGGGCTGCCCTATAATTCACCCCTCCACTTT.

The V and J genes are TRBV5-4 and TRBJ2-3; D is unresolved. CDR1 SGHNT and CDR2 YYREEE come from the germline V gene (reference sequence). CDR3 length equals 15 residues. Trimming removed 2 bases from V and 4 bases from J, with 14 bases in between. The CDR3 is CASSFRTLTPDTQYF. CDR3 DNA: TGTGCCAGCAGCTTCCGTACCCTAACACCAGATACGCAGTATTTT.

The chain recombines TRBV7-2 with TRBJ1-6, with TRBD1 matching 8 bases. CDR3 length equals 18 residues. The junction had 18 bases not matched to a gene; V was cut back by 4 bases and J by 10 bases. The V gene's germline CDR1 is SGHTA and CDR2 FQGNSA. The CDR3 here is CASSSPHRGTRFGSPLHF. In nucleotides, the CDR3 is TGTGCCAGCAGCTCCCCTCACAGGGGGACGAGGTTTGGCTCACCCCTCCACTTT.

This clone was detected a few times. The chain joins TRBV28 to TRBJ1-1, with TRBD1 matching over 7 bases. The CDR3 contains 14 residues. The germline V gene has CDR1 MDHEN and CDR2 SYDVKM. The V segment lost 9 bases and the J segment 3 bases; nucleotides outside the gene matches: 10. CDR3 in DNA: TGTGCCAGTTATTCATTTACAGGGGACACTGAAGCTTTCTTT. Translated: CASYSFTGDTEAFF.

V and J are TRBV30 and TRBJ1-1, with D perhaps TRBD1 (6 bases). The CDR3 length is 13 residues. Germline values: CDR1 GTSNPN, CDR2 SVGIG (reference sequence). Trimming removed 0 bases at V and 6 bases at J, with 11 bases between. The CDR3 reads CAWSVEGGSEAFF. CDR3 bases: TGTGCCTGGAGTGTGGAGGGGGGATCTGAAGCTTTCTTT.

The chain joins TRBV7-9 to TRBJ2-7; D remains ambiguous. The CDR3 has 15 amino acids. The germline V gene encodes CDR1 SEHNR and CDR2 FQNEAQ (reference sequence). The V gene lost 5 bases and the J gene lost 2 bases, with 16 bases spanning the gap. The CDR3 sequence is CASSITPTEAYEQYF. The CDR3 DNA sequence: TGTGCCAGCAGCATAACTCCCACCGAGGCCTACGAGCAGTACTTC.

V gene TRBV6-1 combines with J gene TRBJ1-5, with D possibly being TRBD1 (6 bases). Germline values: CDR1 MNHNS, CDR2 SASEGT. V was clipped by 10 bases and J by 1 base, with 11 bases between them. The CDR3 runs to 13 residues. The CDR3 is CATPGESNQPQHF. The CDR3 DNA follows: TGTGCCACCCCAGGGGAGAGCAATCAGCCCCAGCATTTT.

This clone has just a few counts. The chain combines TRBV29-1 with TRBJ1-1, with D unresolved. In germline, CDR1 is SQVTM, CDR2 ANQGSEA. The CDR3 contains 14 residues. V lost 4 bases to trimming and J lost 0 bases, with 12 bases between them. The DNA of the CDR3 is TGCAGCGTTGTTCCCCCTCGTATGAACACTGAAGCTTTCTTT. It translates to CSVVPPRMNTEAFF.

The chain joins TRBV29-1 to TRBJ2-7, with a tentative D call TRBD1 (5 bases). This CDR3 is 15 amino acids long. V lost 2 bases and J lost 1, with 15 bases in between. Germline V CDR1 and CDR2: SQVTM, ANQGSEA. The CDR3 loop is CSVELLGQESYEQYF. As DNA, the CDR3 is TGCAGCGTTGAACTCTTAGGACAAGAGTCCTACGAGCAGTACTTC.

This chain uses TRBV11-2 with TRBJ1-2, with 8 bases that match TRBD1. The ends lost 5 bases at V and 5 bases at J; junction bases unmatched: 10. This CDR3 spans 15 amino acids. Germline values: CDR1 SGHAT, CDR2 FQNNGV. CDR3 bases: TGTGCCAGCAGCCCAGGAGGTGGACAGGGATATGGCTACACCTTC. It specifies CASSPGGGQGYGYTF.

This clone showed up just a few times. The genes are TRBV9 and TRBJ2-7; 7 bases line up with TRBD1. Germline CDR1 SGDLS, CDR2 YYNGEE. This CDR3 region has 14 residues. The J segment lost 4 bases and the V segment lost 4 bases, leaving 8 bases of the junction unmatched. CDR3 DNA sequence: TGTGCCAGCAGCCCCGACCCAGGGGGATACGAGCAGTACTTC. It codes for CASSPDPGGYEQYF.

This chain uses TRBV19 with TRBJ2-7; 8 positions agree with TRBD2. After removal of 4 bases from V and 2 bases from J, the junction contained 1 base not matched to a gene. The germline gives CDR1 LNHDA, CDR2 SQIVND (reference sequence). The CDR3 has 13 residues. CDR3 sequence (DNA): TGTGCCAGTAGTACGGGACTAGCCTACGAGCAGTACTTC. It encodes CASSTGLAYEQYF. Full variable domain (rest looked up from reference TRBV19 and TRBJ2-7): DGGITQSPKYLFRKEGQNVTLSCEQNLNHDAMYWYRQDPGQGLRLIYYSQIVNDFQKGDIAEGYSVSREKKESFPLTVTSAQKNPTAFYLCASSTGLAYEQYFGPGTRLTVT.

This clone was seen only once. The CDR3 sequence: CASSLGQGGYQETQYF. The CDR3 DNA follows: TGTGCCAGCAGCCTCGGACAGGGAGGGTACCAAGAGACCCAGTACTTC. The chain is built from TRBV7-9 and TRBJ2-5, with a weak D call TRBD1 (8 bases). Germline V gene lookup returns CDR1 SEHNR and CDR2 FQNEAQ (reference sequence). The CDR3 totals 16 residues. V was cut by 5 bases and J by 0 bases, with 16 bases left in between.

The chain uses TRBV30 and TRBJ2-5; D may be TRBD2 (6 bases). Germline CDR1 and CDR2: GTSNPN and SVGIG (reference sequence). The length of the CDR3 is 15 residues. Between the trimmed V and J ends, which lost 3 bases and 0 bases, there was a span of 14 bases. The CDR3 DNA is TGTGCCTGGAGGGGAGGCAGGGTGGACCAAGAGACCCAGTACTTC. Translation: CAWRGGRVDQETQYF.

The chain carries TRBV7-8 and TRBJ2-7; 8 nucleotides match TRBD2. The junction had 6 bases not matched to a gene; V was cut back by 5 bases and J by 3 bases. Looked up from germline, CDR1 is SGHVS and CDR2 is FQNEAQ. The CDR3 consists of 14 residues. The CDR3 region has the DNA TGTGCCAGCAGCGAGTCAACTAGCGGCTACGAGCAGTACTTC. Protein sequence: CASSESTSGYEQYF.

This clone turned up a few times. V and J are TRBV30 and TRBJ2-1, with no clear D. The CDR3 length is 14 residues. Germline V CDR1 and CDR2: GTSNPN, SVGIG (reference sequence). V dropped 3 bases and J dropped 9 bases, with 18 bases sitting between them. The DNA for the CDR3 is TGTGCCTGGAGCCCTACCGTGGCCGGTGGTGAGCAGTTCTTC. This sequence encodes CAWSPTVAGGEQFF. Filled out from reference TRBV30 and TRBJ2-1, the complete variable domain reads SQTIHQWPATLVQPVGSPLSLECTVEGTSNPNLYWYRQAAGRGLQLLFYSVGIGQISSEVPQNLSASRPQDRQFILSSKKLLLSDSGFYLCAWSPTVAGGEQFFGPGTRLTVL.

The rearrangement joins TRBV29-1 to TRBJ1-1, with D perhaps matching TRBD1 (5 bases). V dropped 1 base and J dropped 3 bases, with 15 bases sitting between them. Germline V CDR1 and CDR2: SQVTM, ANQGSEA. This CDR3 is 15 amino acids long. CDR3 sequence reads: CSVEARGEEDTEAFF. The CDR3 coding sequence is TGCAGCGTTGAAGCACGGGGGGAGGAGGACACTGAAGCTTTCTTT.